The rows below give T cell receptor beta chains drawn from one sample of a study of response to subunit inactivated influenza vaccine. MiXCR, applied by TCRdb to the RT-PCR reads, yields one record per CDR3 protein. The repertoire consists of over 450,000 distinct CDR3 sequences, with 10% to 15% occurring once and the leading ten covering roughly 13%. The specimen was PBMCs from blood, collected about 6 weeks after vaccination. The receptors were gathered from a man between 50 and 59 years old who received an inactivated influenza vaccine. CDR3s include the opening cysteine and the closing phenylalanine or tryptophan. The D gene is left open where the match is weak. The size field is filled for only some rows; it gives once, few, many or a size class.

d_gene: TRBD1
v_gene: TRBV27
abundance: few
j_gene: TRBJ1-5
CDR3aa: CASSSGGTGYSNQPQHF
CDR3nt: TGTGCCAGCAGCTCAGGGGGGACAGGGTATAGCAATCAGCCCCAGCATTTT

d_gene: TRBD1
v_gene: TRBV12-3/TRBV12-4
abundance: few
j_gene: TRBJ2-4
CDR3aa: CASKGFGTGDDVAKNIQYF
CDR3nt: TGTGCCAGCAAGGGGTTTGGGACAGGGGATGACGTAGCCAAAAACATTCAGTACTTC

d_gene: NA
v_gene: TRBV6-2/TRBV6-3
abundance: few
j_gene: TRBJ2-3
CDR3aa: CASSYLFSADTQYF
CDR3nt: TGTGCCAGCAGTTACCTCTTCTCGGCAGATACGCAGTATTTT

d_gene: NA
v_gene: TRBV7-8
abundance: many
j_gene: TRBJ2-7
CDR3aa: CASSWAGLSSYEQYF
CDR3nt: TGTGCCAGCAGCTGGGCCGGGCTGAGCTCCTACGAGCAGTACTTC

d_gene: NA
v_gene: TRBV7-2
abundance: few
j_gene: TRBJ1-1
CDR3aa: CASSTNTGSPYTEAFF
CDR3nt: TGTGCCAGCAGCACCAACACAGGGTCTCCCTACACTGAAGCTTTCTTT

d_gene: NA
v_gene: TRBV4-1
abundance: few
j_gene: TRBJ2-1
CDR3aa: CASSLSDYSYNEQFF
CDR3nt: TGCGCCAGCAGCCTCTCGGACTACTCCTACAATGAGCAGTTCTTC

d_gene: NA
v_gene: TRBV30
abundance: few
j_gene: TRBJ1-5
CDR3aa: CAWSIRGGQPQHF
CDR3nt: TGTGCCTGGAGTATCCGGGGCGGTCAGCCCCAGCATTTT

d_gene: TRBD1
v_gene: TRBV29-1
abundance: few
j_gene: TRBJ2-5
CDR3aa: CSALDRAKETQYF
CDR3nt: TGCAGCGCCCTGGACAGGGCGAAAGAGACCCAGTACTTC

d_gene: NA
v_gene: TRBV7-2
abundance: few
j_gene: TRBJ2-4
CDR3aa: CASSLKAGNRVIQYF
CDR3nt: TGTGCCAGCAGCTTAAAGGCGGGTAACAGAGTTATTCAGTACTTC

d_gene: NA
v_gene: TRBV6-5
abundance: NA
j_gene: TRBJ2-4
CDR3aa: CASSYTPGPGALNIQYF
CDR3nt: TGTGCCAGCAGTTACACTCCGGGCCCGGGGGCCCTAAACATTCAGTACTTC

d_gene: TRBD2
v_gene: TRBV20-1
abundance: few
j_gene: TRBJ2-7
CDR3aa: CSAPRGGLREQYF
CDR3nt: TGCAGTGCTCCCCGGGGGGGATTACGGGAGCAGTACTTC

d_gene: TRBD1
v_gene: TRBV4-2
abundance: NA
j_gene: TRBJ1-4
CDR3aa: CASSQEGTGGSEKLFF
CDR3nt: TGTGCCAGCAGCCAGGAAGGGACAGGGGGCTCGGAAAAACTGTTTTTT

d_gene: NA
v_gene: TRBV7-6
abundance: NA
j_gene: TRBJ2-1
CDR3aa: CASSLVEAGSNEQFF
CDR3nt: TGTGCCAGCAGCTTAGTGGAGGCAGGTTCGAATGAGCAGTTCTTC

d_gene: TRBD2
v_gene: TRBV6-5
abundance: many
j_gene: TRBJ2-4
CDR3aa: CASSLGTSGKNIQYF
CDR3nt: TGTGCCAGCAGTTTAGGGACTAGCGGGAAAAACATTCAGTACTTC

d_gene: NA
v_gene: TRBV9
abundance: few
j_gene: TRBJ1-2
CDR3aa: CASSSVGYTF
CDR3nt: TGTGCCAGCAGCTCCGTTGGCTACACCTTC

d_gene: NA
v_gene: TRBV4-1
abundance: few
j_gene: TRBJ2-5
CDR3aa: CASSQDGAGIAQETQYF
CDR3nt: TGCGCCAGCAGCCAAGATGGGGCAGGGATAGCCCAAGAGACCCAGTACTTC

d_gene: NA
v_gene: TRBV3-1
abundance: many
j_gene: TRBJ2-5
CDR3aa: CASSQEAIGETQYF
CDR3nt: TGTGCCAGCAGCCAAGAAGCAATTGGGGAGACCCAGTACTTC

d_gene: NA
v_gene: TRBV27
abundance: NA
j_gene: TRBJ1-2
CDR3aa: CASSPGIYVNYGYTF
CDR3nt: TGTGCCAGCAGTCCAGGGATTTACGTAAACTATGGCTACACCTTC

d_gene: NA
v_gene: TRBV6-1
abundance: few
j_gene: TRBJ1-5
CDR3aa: CASRSRTQPQYSNQPQHF
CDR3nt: TGTGCCAGCAGATCCCGGACCCAGCCCCAATATAGCAATCAGCCCCAGCATTTT

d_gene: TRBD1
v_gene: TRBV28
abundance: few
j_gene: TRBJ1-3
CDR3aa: CASSAPQGRGAGNTIYF
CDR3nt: TGTGCCAGCAGTGCCCCTCAGGGCAGGGGGGCTGGAAACACCATATATTTT

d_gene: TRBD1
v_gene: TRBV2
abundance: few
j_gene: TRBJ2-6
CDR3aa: CARDRVTGANVLTF
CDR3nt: TGTGCCAGGGACAGGGTGACTGGGGCCAACGTCCTGACTTTC

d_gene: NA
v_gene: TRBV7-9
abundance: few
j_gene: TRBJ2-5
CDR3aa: CASSRGHLTFQETQYF
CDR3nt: TGTGCCAGCAGCCGAGGACACTTAACTTTCCAAGAGACCCAGTACTTC

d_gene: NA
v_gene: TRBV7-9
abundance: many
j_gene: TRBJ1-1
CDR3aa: CASSLDVGNTEAFF
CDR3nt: TGTGCCAGCAGCTTAGACGTTGGGAACACTGAAGCTTTCTTT

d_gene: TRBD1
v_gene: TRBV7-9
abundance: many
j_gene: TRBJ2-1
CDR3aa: CASSFTGVDNEQFF
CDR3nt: TGTGCCAGCAGCTTTACAGGGGTGGATAATGAGCAGTTCTTC

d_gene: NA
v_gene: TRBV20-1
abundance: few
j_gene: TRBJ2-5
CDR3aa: CSAREAGPKKETQYF
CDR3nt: TGCAGTGCTAGAGAGGCAGGGCCTAAAAAAGAGACCCAGTACTTC

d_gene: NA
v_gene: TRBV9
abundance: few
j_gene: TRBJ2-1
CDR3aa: CASSYSGLQYNEQFF
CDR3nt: TGTGCCAGCAGCTACTCGGGACTCCAGTACAATGAGCAGTTCTTC

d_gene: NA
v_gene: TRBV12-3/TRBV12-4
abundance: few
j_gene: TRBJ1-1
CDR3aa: CASRLGTIENTEAFF
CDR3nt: TGTGCCAGCAGACTTGGGACCATAGAGAACACTGAAGCTTTCTTT

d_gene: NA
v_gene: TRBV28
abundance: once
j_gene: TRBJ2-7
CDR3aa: CASSPRLWSSYEQYF
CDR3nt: TGTGCCAGCAGTCCCCGGCTCTGGTCGTCCTACGAGCAGTACTTC

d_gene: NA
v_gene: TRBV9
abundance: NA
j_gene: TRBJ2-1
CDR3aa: CASSVMGLVGNEQFF
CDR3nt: TGTGCCAGCAGCGTAATGGGTCTAGTAGGGAATGAGCAGTTCTTC

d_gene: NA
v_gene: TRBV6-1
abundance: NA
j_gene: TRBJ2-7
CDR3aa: CASCRALGVEQYF
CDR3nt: TGTGCCAGCTGTCGGGCGTTGGGGGTCGAGCAGTACTTC

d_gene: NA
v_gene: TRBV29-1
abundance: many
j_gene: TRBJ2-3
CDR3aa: CSVGDGGITDTQYF
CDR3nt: TGCAGCGTTGGGGACGGTGGAATCACAGATACGCAGTATTTT

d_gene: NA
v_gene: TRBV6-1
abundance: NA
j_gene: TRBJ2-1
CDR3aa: CASRRAGVPTEQFF
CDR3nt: TGTGCCAGCAGACGGGCGGGCGTCCCCACTGAGCAGTTCTTC

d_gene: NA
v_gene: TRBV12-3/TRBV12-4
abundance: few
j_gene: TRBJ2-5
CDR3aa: CASSFLGPETQYF
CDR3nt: TGTGCCAGCAGTTTTCTAGGGCCCGAGACCCAGTACTTC

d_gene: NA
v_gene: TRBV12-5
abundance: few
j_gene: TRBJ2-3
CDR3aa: CASGLGRPGTDTQYF
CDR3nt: TGTGCTAGTGGTTTGGGAAGACCGGGGACAGATACGCAGTATTTT

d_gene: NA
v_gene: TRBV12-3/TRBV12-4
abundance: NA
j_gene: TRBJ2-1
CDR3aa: CASTPNRGHNEQFF
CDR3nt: TGTGCCAGCACCCCTAACCGGGGGCACAATGAGCAGTTCTTC